The 17 T cell receptor beta chains below come from one sample, sequenced in a study of T cells in Graves' hyperthyroidism and ophthalmopathy. Amplified regions were TCR beta CDR3 sequences from RNA transcripts. Using the HTBI primer set, a first-round RT-PCR was run on the TCR CDR3. MiXCR was run by TCRdb on the multiplex PCR reads, yielding one entry per CDR3 protein. This repertoire shows 300,000 to 450,000 distinct CDR3 sequences, 15% to 18% found once; its top ten account for 25% to 35%. The sample comprised blood. These receptors were taken from a woman under 30 with Graves' hyperthyroidism that later progressed to Graves' ophthalmopathy.

There are many counts of this clonotype. The chain couples TRBV27 to TRBJ2-5; the match to TRBD2 covers 10 bases. Germline V gene data show CDR1 as MNHEY and CDR2 as SMNVEV (reference sequence). J was trimmed by 4 bases and V by 6 bases; bases with no gene match: 11. This CDR3 comprises 16 residues. CDR3 DNA sequence: TGTGCCAGCAGCCCAAAGGTCCTAGCGGGAGTAGAGACCCAGTACTTC. Translation: CASSPKVLAGVETQYF.

The table lists this clonotype with many counts. This chain connects TRBV7-8 to TRBJ2-3; 9 bases are shared with TRBD2. V lost 1 base, J lost 2 bases, and 7 bases stayed unmatched. This CDR3 is built from 17 residues. Germline values: CDR1 SGHVS, CDR2 FQNEAQ. CDR3 nucleotides: TGTGCCAGCAGCTTAGGAGCTAGCGGGACTTCCACAGATACGCAGTATTTT. Protein product: CASSLGASGTSTDTQYF.

This clonotype was observed many times. The J gene is TRBJ1-6, the V gene TRBV30; D not certain. Germline CDR1 is GTSNPN and CDR2 is SVGIG (reference sequence). The CDR3 is 13 residues long. V was pared by 0 bases and J by 7 bases, with 7 bases between. The CDR3 reads CAWSVLSNSPLHF. The CDR3 nucleotides are TGTGCCTGGAGTGTATTATCAAATTCACCCCTCCACTTT.

The sample holds many counts of this clonotype. V usage is TRBV6-1 and J usage is TRBJ1-5; TRBD1 matches at 9 bases. Germline V lookup: CDR1 MNHNS, CDR2 SASEGT. V shed 5 bases and J 10 bases; nucleotides not matched to a gene: 9. This CDR3 contains 14 residues. CDR3: CASSFPPGQGPQHF. DNA of the CDR3: TGTGCCAGCAGTTTCCCGCCGGGACAGGGTCCCCAGCATTTT.

At least ten counts were recorded for this clonotype. J is TRBJ2-3 and V is TRBV28, with TRBD2 identical over 12 bases. V gave up 4 bases and J gave up 4 bases; unmatched junction bases: 9. Germline V gene data show CDR1 as MDHEN and CDR2 as SYDVKM. This CDR3 spans 17 amino acids. CDR3 DNA sequence: TGTGCCAGCAGTTCCCCTAGGACTAGCGGGATGGCAGATACGCAGTATTTT. It codes for CASSSPRTSGMADTQYF.

This clonotype was detected many times. The CDR3: CASSLGGSRVEQYF. As DNA, the CDR3 is TGTGCCAGCAGCTTGGGCGGTAGCAGGGTTGAGCAGTACTTC. The chain recombines TRBV5-6 with TRBJ2-7, with TRBD1 as a possible D gene (5 bases). Germline loops: CDR1 SGHDT, CDR2 YYEEEE. V dropped 0 bases and J dropped 7 bases, with 14 bases sitting between them. The length of the CDR3 is 14 residues.

This clonotype was observed once. The V gene is TRBV7-9, the J gene TRBJ1-5; 9 bases match TRBD1. Germline V gene sequence: CDR1 SEHNR, CDR2 FQNEAQ (reference sequence). This CDR3 spans 16 amino acids. J gave up 4 bases and V 1 base, and 5 bases lay outside the gene matches. The DNA of the CDR3 is TGTGCCAGCAGCTTAGGGACAGGGGTACGGAATCAGCCCCAGCATTTT. It specifies CASSLGTGVRNQPQHF.

The chain employs TRBV10-3 and TRBJ2-1, with D unclear. The V gene's germline CDR1 is ENHRY and CDR2 SYGVKD. The CDR3 covers 14 residues. With 7 bases removed from V and 0 bases from J, the gap between germline ends came to 10 bases. The CDR3 region is CAIKAYSSYNEQFF. Here the CDR3 DNA reads TGTGCCATCAAGGCTTACAGCTCCTACAATGAGCAGTTCTTC.

This clonotype was counted a few times. The chain has TRBV10-3 and TRBJ2-3; 13 nucleotides agree with TRBD2. CDR3 length: 15 residues. V was pared by 10 bases and J by 10 bases, with 14 bases of the junction left unmatched. CDR1 and CDR2 from the germline V gene are ENHRY and SYGVKD. The CDR3 region is CATQLRTSGSRPQYF. The DNA for the CDR3 is TGTGCCACCCAACTTAGGACTAGCGGGAGTCGCCCGCAGTATTTT.

This clonotype was observed a handful of times. The chain recombines TRBV27 with TRBJ2-3; D is undetermined. The germline V gene encodes CDR1 MNHEY and CDR2 SMNVEV (reference sequence). The CDR3 is made up of 11 amino acids. V lost 5 bases and J 7 bases, leaving 7 bases between the germline ends. In DNA, the CDR3 is TGTGCCAGCAGTAATAGTTATACGCAGTATTTT. Protein product: CASSNSYTQYF.

V is TRBV2 and J is TRBJ1-6; no definite D call. The CDR3 consists of 16 residues. Germline CDR1 and CDR2: SNHLY and FYNNEI. V dropped 0 bases and J dropped 5 bases, with 11 bases sitting between them. CDR3 protein: CASSEAQSGHNSPLHF. The CDR3 coding sequence is TGTGCCAGCAGTGAAGCGCAGTCGGGCCATAATTCACCCCTCCACTTT.

The J gene is TRBJ1-2, the V gene TRBV19; D perhaps matches TRBD1 (6 bases). The CDR3 covers 16 residues. V was pared by 4 bases and J by 6 bases, with 21 bases between. The germline V gene encodes CDR1 LNHDA and CDR2 SQIVND (reference sequence). CDR3 DNA sequence: TGTGCCAGTAGTAATCCCGGGACAAGACCCTCAAATGGCTACACCTTC. Protein: CASSNPGTRPSNGYTF. Full variable domain (remainder filled in from reference TRBV19 and TRBJ1-2): DGGITQSPKYLFRKEGQNVTLSCEQNLNHDAMYWYRQDPGQGLRLIYYSQIVNDFQKGDIAEGYSVSREKKESFPLTVTSAQKNPTAFYLCASSNPGTRPSNGYTFGSGTRLTVV.

Concerning this clonotype: Possible read error: a much larger clone is one base away. V is TRBV24-1 and J is TRBJ2-5; D ambiguous. TRBJ2-1 explains the end of the DNA better; the J call may be wrong. CDR1 is KGHDR and CDR2 is SFDVKD in the germline V gene. The CDR3 sequence is 13 residues long. The CDR3 sequence is CATSDGSQETQFF. The CDR3 region has the DNA TGTGCCACCAGTGATGGATCACAAGAGACCCAGTTCTTC.

This clonotype has only a few counts. The V and J genes are TRBV28 and TRBJ2-2; 11 nucleotides agree with TRBD2. V shed 3 bases and J 1 base; nucleotides not matched to a gene: 4. The germline V gene encodes CDR1 MDHEN and CDR2 SYDVKM. The CDR3 has 17 amino acids. The CDR3 DNA is TGTGCCAGCAGTTTCGTAGCGGGAGGGATGAACACCGGGGAGCTGTTTTTT. Its protein is CASSFVAGGMNTGELFF.

The table lists this clonotype with many counts. The chain uses TRBV7-2 and TRBJ2-1; 7 bases agree with TRBD2. In germline, CDR1 is SGHTA, CDR2 FQGNSA. This CDR3 spans 15 amino acids. The V segment lost 3 bases and the J segment 4 bases; nucleotides outside the gene matches: 6. CDR3 sequence reads: CASSLSGNIYNEQFF. CDR3 DNA: TGTGCCAGCAGCTTGAGCGGGAACATTTACAATGAGCAGTTCTTC.

A few counts support this clonotype. The rearrangement links TRBV5-1 to TRBJ2-3; 8 positions agree with TRBD2. Trimming at V came to 0 bases and at J to 1 base, leaving 10 bases not matched to a gene. The CDR3 extends over 18 amino acids. Germline V CDR1 and CDR2: SGHRS, YFSETQ. CDR3 bases: TGCGCCAGCAGCTTGGTCTTGAGCGGGAGTTGGGGCACAGATACGCAGTATTTT. Translating gives CASSLVLSGSWGTDTQYF. Together with reference TRBV5-1 and TRBJ2-3, the CDR3 gives the full variable domain: KAGVTQTPRYLIKTRGQQVTLSCSPISGHRSVSWYQQTPGQGLQFLFEYFSETQRNKGNFPGRFSGRQFSNSRSEMNVSTLELGDSALYLCASSLVLSGSWGTDTQYFGPGTRLTVL.

This clonotype showed up just a few times. The chain has TRBV5-8 and TRBJ1-1; 8 nucleotides align to TRBD1. Germline-derived CDR1 and CDR2 are SGHTS and YDEGEE. Unmatched junction bases numbered 7, after V lost 0 bases and J lost 6 bases. This CDR3 contains 15 residues. The CDR3 sequence: CASSLVGQGSAEAFF. The CDR3, as DNA: TGTGCCAGCAGCTTGGTAGGACAGGGTTCGGCTGAAGCTTTCTTT.